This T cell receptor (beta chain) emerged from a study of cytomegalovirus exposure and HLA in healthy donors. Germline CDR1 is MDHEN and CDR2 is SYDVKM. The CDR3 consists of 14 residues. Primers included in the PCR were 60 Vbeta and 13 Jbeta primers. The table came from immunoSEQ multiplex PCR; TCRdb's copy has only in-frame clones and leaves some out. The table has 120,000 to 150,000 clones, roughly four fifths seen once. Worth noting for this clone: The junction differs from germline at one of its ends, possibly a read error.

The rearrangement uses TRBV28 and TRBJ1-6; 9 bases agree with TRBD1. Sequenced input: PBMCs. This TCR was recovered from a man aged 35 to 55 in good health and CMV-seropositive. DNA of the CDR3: TGTGCCAGCAGTTCTAGACAGGGGGTGATTATTTCTTTTTTT. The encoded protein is CASSSRQGVIISFF.